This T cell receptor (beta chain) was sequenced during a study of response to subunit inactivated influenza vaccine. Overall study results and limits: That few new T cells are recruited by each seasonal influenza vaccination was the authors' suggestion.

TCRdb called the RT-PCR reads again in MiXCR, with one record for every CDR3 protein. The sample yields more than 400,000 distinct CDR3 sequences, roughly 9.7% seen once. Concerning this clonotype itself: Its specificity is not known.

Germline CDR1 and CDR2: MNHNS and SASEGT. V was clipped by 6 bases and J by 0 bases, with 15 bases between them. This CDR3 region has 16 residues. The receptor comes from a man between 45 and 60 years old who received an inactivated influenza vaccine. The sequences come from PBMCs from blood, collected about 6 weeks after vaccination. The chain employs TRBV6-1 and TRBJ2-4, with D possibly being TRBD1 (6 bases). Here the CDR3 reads CASSSTGNLAKNIQYF. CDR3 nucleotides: TGTGCCAGCAGCTCAACAGGGAATCTAGCCAAAAACATTCAGTACTTC.